The present TCR beta chain was sequenced within a study of shared clonotypes between healthy human individuals. Study-wide background: Used for every donor were three CD4 naive, three CD4 memory, two CD8 naive and one CD8 memory plate.

Study conclusions and caveats: Across subsets, estimated richness was generally greater for naive than for memory populations.

All the donors were Caucasian adults who lived in Nashville, Tennessee. Remarks on this clone: Its antigen is still unknown.

The trim removed 6 bases at V and 5 bases at J, leaving 7 bases unmatched. Germline values: CDR1 SQVTM, CDR2 ANQGSEA. This CDR3 region has 13 residues. Sequencing used immunoSEQ multiplex PCR; TCRdb keeps in-frame clones, though not all of them. The table shows about 1.5 million clones, with 95% to 99% occurring only once. The chain recombines TRBV29-1 with TRBJ2-3, with TRBD1 matching 8 bases. The receptor was derived from a man aged 25 to 40 in good health. Sequencing was done on a sample of naive CD4+ T cells sorted from blood. As to subset: CD45RA+ positively selected. The CDR3 region is CSVERTGRDTQYF. In nucleotides, the CDR3 is TGCAGCGTCGAACGGACAGGGAGAGATACGCAGTATTTT.